Shown below are 15 T cell receptor beta chains from a single sample sequenced in a study of long-term antiretroviral therapy in people with HIV. At survey level, the immunoSEQ assay was run in its v3.0 version. The table came from immunoSEQ multiplex PCR; TCRdb's copy has only in-frame clones and leaves some out. Here the sample spans about 24,000 clones, approximately 81% being singletons. Sequenced material: unsorted PBMCs, taken at the start of antiretroviral therapy, before treatment. The receptors come from a woman between 18 and 30 years old with HIV.

Only a few counts were recorded for this clone. The junction does not match germline at one end; this may be a read error. This chain links TRBV11-2 with TRBJ1-2; D unclear. CDR1 is SGHAT, CDR2 FQNNGV, per germline. CDR3 length: 12 amino acids. CDR3 amino acids: CASSQDLGGYTF. The CDR3 bases are TGCGCCAGCAGCCAAGATCTCGGCGGCTACACCTTC.

The chain combines TRBV29-1 with TRBJ1-5; 10 positions agree with TRBD1. The CDR3 is 14 residues long. The V gene end was trimmed by 6 bases and the J gene end by 6 bases; junction bases not matched to a gene: 8. Germline V gene lookup returns CDR1 SQVTM and CDR2 ANQGSEA. CDR3 protein: CSVETGGAGQPQHF. The CDR3 DNA sequence: TGCAGCGTAGAGACAGGGGGCGCTGGTCAGCCCCAGCATTTT.

The genes are TRBV6-6 and TRBJ2-7; D gene unclear. CDR1 is MNHNY and CDR2 is SVGAGI in the germline V gene (reference sequence). The CDR3 runs to 15 residues. V dropped 2 bases and J dropped 6 bases, with 17 bases sitting between them. CDR3 loop: CASSYDPVRLGEQYF. The CDR3 DNA reads as TGTGCCAGCAGTTACGACCCAGTACGGCTCGGCGAGCAGTACTTC.

V gene TRBV27 combines with J gene TRBJ2-1; the D gene is possibly TRBD2 (5 bases). CDR1 and CDR2 from the germline V gene are MNHEY and SMNVEV (reference sequence). Trimming took 2 bases from V and 4 from J, leaving 21 bases between them. The CDR3 is 18 residues long. The CDR3 DNA follows: TGTGCCAGCAGTTTAGATCGGGGTCAAGCCATCTCTTACAATGAGCAGTTCTTC. It codes for CASSLDRGQAISYNEQFF.

The V and J genes are TRBV27 and TRBJ2-1; D is unclear. The germline V gene encodes CDR1 MNHEY and CDR2 SMNVEV (reference sequence). Trimming took off 4 bases at V and 2 bases at J, with 9 bases between the two ends. This CDR3 contains 14 residues. As DNA, the CDR3 is TGTGCCAGCAGTTACTCAGCAACCTACAATGAGCAGTTCTTC. It yields the protein CASSYSATYNEQFF.

This chain joins TRBV10-3 and TRBJ2-7; 8 bases match TRBD2. There are 13 residues in the CDR3. The germline V gene encodes CDR1 ENHRY and CDR2 SYGVKD. V was pared by 8 bases and J by 6 bases, with 9 bases of the junction left unmatched. CDR3 in amino acids: CAIGVAGHGEQYF. As DNA, the CDR3 is TGTGCCATCGGGGTAGCGGGACACGGCGAGCAGTACTTC.

The V call is TRBV7-2, the J call TRBJ2-7, with 13 bases that match TRBD2. J gave up 6 bases and V 4 bases, and 6 bases lay outside the gene matches. The CDR3 runs to 15 residues. Germline CDR1 reads SGHTA; CDR2 reads FQGNSA. Here the CDR3 DNA reads TGTGCCAGCAGCTCGGGGACTAGCGGGATATTCGAGCAGTACTTC. Protein: CASSSGTSGIFEQYF.

This sequence joins TRBV19 and TRBJ1-2; 7 bases agree with TRBD1. The V and J ends lost 1 base and 4 bases, in that order; junction bases with no gene match: 6. Germline V gives CDR1 LNHDA, CDR2 SQIVND (reference sequence). The CDR3 is 15 residues long. CDR3 nucleotide sequence: TGTGCCAGTAGTATAGGCGGGACAGAGATCTATGGCTACACCTTC. It codes for CASSIGGTEIYGYTF.

The chain carries TRBV27 and TRBJ1-2; D remains unclear. The germline gives CDR1 MNHEY, CDR2 SMNVEV (reference sequence). V lost 6 bases to trimming and J lost 1 base, with 6 bases between them. The CDR3 runs 12 residues. The CDR3 loop reads CASRNINYGYTF. The CDR3 DNA is TGTGCCAGCAGAAATATTAACTATGGCTACACCTTC.

The chain couples TRBV19 to TRBJ1-1; D perhaps matches TRBD1 (6 bases). CDR1 is LNHDA, CDR2 SQIVND, per germline (reference sequence). The CDR3 covers 13 residues. V was pared by 3 bases and J by 8 bases, with 13 bases between. The CDR3 region has the DNA TGTGCCAGTAGTATTGGGGACATCTCCGAAGCTTTCTTT. Translation: CASSIGDISEAFF. The complete variable domain, with remaining parts taken from reference TRBV19 and TRBJ1-1, reads DGGITQSPKYLFRKEGQNVTLSCEQNLNHDAMYWYRQDPGQGLRLIYYSQIVNDFQKGDIAEGYSVSREKKESFPLTVTSAQKNPTAFYLCASSIGDISEAFFGQGTRLTVV.

As DNA, the CDR3 is TGTGCCAGCAGTTTTAGCGGGAGTGTGAGGGAGACCCAGTACTTC. Its protein product is CASSFSGSVRETQYF. The gene calls are TRBV6-5 and TRBJ2-5; TRBD2 agrees at 9 bases. Per the germline V gene, CDR1 is MNHEY and CDR2 is SVGAGI. The CDR3 sequence is 15 residues long. The V and J ends lost 4 bases and 5 bases, in that order; junction bases with no gene match: 8.

Here the CDR3 DNA reads TGTGCCCACGCTAGGGCAGATACGCAGTATTTT. Amino acids: CAHARADTQYF. The V gene is TRBV7-9, the J gene TRBJ2-3; D remains unclear. The CDR3 is made up of 11 amino acids. Germline V gene lookup returns CDR1 SEHNR and CDR2 FQNEAQ (reference sequence). V was shortened by 11 bases and J by 4 bases, with 10 bases between the two germline ends.

The V gene is TRBV7-2, the J gene TRBJ2-3; D is unresolved. The germline V gene encodes CDR1 SGHTA and CDR2 FQGNSA. This CDR3 has 13 residues. Trimming took 1 base from V and 5 from J, leaving 7 bases between them. In DNA form, the CDR3 reads TGTGCCAGCAGCTTAGGGCCGGGAGATACGCAGTATTTT. Translating gives CASSLGPGDTQYF.

J is TRBJ1-3 and V is TRBV5-5; D uncertain. Germline CDR1 and CDR2: SGHKS and YYEKEE (reference sequence). The V end was cut by 0 bases, the J end by 4 bases, with 11 bases between. This CDR3 contains 15 residues. CDR3 loop: CASSLADGRGNTIYF. The CDR3 nucleotides are TGTGCCAGCAGCTTGGCCGACGGGAGGGGAAACACCATATATTTT.

The chain combines TRBV4-1 with TRBJ2-5; 9 bases align to TRBD2. Germline V gives CDR1 MGHRA, CDR2 YSYEKL. This CDR3 contains 16 residues. J lost 1 base, V lost 1 base, and 4 bases had no gene match. CDR3 DNA: TGCGCCAGCAGCCAAGGACTAGCGGAAACCCAAGAGACCCAGTACTTC. Translation: CASSQGLAETQETQYF.